Here is one T cell receptor (beta chain) with its context. The sample comes from a study of blood T cell repertoires in COVID-19. Overall study: COVID-19 samples collected from the United States, Italy and Spain covered acute and convalescent phases.

Original data processing: Reference gene primer amplification yielded estimated nucleated cell counts. The data were produced by immunoSEQ multiplex PCR, yet TCRdb's version contains in-frame clones alone and is incomplete. From that table come the V and J calls and clone size; the DNA was used to work out D and trimming. The sample shows 150,000 or so clones, 65% to 85% of them seen only once. The CDR3 is made up of 15 amino acids. CDR1 is MNHNY and CDR2 is SVGAGI in the germline V gene (reference sequence). Trimming shortened V by 11 bases and J by 1 base, and 20 bases separated the two germline ends.

Sequencing was carried out using peripheral blood. This chain joins TRBV6-6 and TRBJ1-2; no clear D. The TCR comes from a woman between 55 and 75 years old with acute or convalescent COVID-19. CDR3 DNA: TGTGCCCACAACCCCGACGGGTTTTATAACTATGGCTACACCTTC. Its translation: CAHNPDGFYNYGYTF.